This TCR beta chain stems from a study of T cells in Graves' hyperthyroidism and ophthalmopathy (dated by TCRdb to the late 2010s). General notes on the study: Peripheral blood was sampled at the time of initial diagnosis, prior to any treatment. A discovery cohort of about a hundred patients, 43 with Graves' ophthalmopathy and fewer than 65 with stable Graves' hyperthyroidism, was used to find distinguishing TCR V-J signatures. Whether ophthalmopathy could be predicted prospectively was tested in an independent validation cohort made up of 18 hyperthyroidism patients plus 17 patients who later progressed to ophthalmopathy. For training and testing, the 100 patients in the discovery cohort were randomly divided in a 7:3 ratio. In addition, the study compared T-cell repertoires in thyroid tissue and in blood from roughly 6 Graves' hyperthyroidism patients. Following sampling, methimazole starting at 30 mg daily was given to hyperthyroidism patients, and high-dose intravenous methylprednisolone was given to ophthalmopathy patients. According to the paper, TCR Vbeta CDR3 sequencing was carried out on roughly 130 peripheral blood samples, which came from 40 to 45 ophthalmopathy, 75 to 80 hyperthyroidism and some 17 progressor patients. Broad study findings and their caveats: No statistical method was used to set the sample size in advance, and investigators knew the group allocation. Most expanded thyroid clonotypes (frequency above 0.001) were also detected in blood, a finding suggesting that blood repertoires may reflect thyroid immune responses. Ophthalmopathy was separated from stable hyperthyroidism by a 13 V-J signature model, with around 90% sensitivity and 81% to 82% specificity obtained in cross-validation and 80%/75% obtained in testing. During validation, the model predicted progression to ophthalmopathy a median of around 6 months ahead of onset, with almost 71% sensitivity and roughly 75% specificity.

A patient counted as having stable Graves' hyperthyroidism if no progression to ophthalmopathy occurred over 18 months of follow-up. Hyperthyroidism patients were newly diagnosed, had a disease duration of under 2 months, and were aged 18 to 65 years. Exclusion was applied to patients with uncontrolled infections, other autoimmune diseases, pregnancy or lactation. Clinical symptoms, serum thyroxine and TRAb, thyroid ultrasound, and orbital computed tomography formed the basis for the diagnoses. PBMCs were isolated from 7.5 to 10 ml of fresh peripheral blood by Ficoll-Paque density gradient centrifugation. Trizol reagent was used to extract total RNA, and RNA quality was then checked on an Agilent 2100 Bioanalyzer. The cysteine opens and the phenylalanine closes a CDR3 of 13 amino acids. Kept here is only the CDR3 DNA, which spans 39 bases and is read in frame from base 1. Sequences DFQATT (CDR1) and SNEGSKA (CDR2) are obtained from the germline V gene (reference sequence). The trim is 3 bases for V and 8 bases for J, with a gap of 16 bases between the germline ends.

TCR beta CDR3 regions were amplified from RNA transcripts. The TCR CDR3 was subjected to a first round of RT-PCR using the HTBI primer set and the Qiagen OneStep RT-PCR kit. The libraries were constructed in a second round of multiplex PCR and then size-selected and purified. Paired-end sequencing of the libraries was performed with 100 bp reads on an Illumina HiSeq2000. As for the original processing: Raw data were processed with SOAPnuke, discarding reads with adapters, uncalled bases, mean Phred below 15, or no exact constant-primer or identifier match. COPE v1.2.5 was used to merge high-quality paired reads, and clonotypes were defined as unique nucleotide sequences. MiTCR v1.1 was used to align clonotypes to the IMGT TRBV, TRBD and TRBJ reference segments. Only V-J combinations with frequency above 0.0001, covering 99% to 99.2% of repertoires, were analysed. A TCS score was defined as the ratio between F50 (clonal expansion) and ExV (chaos), using BLOSUM62-based TCRdist between CDR3 peptides within each V-J. Welch's t-statistics and random forest reduced fewer than 550 V-J features to roughly 13, which were used in a naive Bayes classifier (R e1071). TCRdb trimmed public reads at Q25 via fastp, called clones via MiXCR and kept in-frame beta chains. Identical CDR3 protein sequences are pooled into one entry, listed with their most common genes and DNA. The V and J calls come from TCRdb's annotation, not from the publication. The sample table contains hundreds of thousands of distinct CDR3 sequences; only one count was recorded for 14% of them. The ten largest clonotypes hold roughly 10% of the sample.

This clonotype occurred a few times. Its binding antigen is unknown. Base qualities are missing; no much larger clone stands one base away. This receptor was identified in a woman in her late teens or twenties with Graves' hyperthyroidism. The sequence links TRBV20-1 to TRBJ1-2, with no confident D gene call. Sequencing was carried out using blood. The nucleotide sequence is given as TGCAGTGCTAGGGAGCGACGGGTTCAAGGCTACACCTTC. Translated, this gives CSARERRVQGYTF.